What follows describes a single T cell receptor (beta chain). As yet, its antigen is unknown. Naive CD8 cells lacked CD45RO and underwent positive selection for CCR7, leaving out terminally differentiated effector memory CD45RA+ cells. This sample is part of a study of shared clonotypes between healthy human individuals. Study at large: The cohort comprised two women and a few men. Their ages spanned 18 to 49 years. Study-level results: As a rule, naive subsets had a larger estimated richness than memory subsets. Incomplete sequencing of sorted subsets was indicated by rarefaction despite large depth.

Genomic DNA of each subset was evenly split across several immunoSEQ plates. Profiling relied on immunoSEQ multiplex PCR, and the TCRdb table lists in-frame clones only, not all of them. The table records about 2 million clones, roughly 94% of them present only once. The length of the CDR3 is 16 residues. Germline values: CDR1 SGHAT, CDR2 FQNNGV. The germline V and J ends were trimmed by 5 bases and 1 base, with 15 bases remaining between them. Material: naive CD8+ T cells sorted from blood. The TCR was taken from a man between 18 and 29 years old in good health. V and J are TRBV11-2 and TRBJ1-3; no reliable D call. The CDR3 sequence is CASSPIVSGSGNTIYF. Here the CDR3 DNA reads TGTGCCAGCAGCCCGATTGTATCGGGGTCTGGAAACACCATATATTTT. The full variable domain, completed using reference TRBV11-2 and TRBJ1-3, is EAGVAQSPRYKIIEKRQSVAFWCNPISGHATLYWYQQILGQGPKLLIQFQNNGVVDDSQLPKDRFSAERLKGVDSTLKIQPAKLEDSAVYLCASSPIVSGSGNTIYFGEGSWLTVV.